These 14 T cell receptor beta chains came from one sample sequenced in a study of T cells in Graves' hyperthyroidism and ophthalmopathy. Researchers took RNA transcripts and amplified the TCR beta CDR3 regions from them. First-round RT-PCR with HTBI primers amplified the TCR CDR3 region. From the multiplex PCR reads, TCRdb called clonotypes with MiXCR, one entry per CDR3 protein. The sample holds hundreds of thousands of distinct CDR3 sequences; less than 30% are singletons and the top ten take approximately 25%. Sequencing input: blood. The receptors were gathered from a man in his forties or fifties with Graves' hyperthyroidism that later progressed to Graves' ophthalmopathy.

This clonotype has a count of ten or more. This rearrangement joins TRBV6-5 to TRBJ1-3; D is unclear. This CDR3 has 11 amino acids. Trimming left V 4 bases short and J 8 bases short, with 6 bases between. Germline V CDR1 and CDR2: MNHEY, SVGAGI. CDR3 nucleotides: TGTGCCAGCAGTTCTTTCCACACCATATATTTT. This encodes CASSSFHTIYF.

This clonotype was counted at least ten times. CDR3 bases: TGCGCCAGCAGCTTGGGACAGGGGGCTGGGGAGACCCAGTACTTC. As protein: CASSLGQGAGETQYF. The V call is TRBV5-1, the J call TRBJ2-5; the match to TRBD1 covers 10 bases. CDR3 length: 15 residues. With 0 bases clipped from V and 5 bases from J, the junction kept 4 bases outside the gene matches. Germline V gene lookup returns CDR1 SGHRS and CDR2 YFSETQ.

This clonotype was picked up many times. The chain employs TRBV6-1 and TRBJ2-5; D is tentatively TRBD1 or TRBD2 (7 bases each). Trimming stripped 4 bases from V and 13 bases from J, with 16 bases between. The CDR3 has 12 residues. Germline values: CDR1 MNHNS, CDR2 SASEGT. CDR3 in amino acids: CASSGQGGLLYF. As DNA, the CDR3 is TGTGCCAGCAGTGGACAGGGAGGGTTATTGTACTTC.

This clonotype occurred many times. The gene calls are TRBV11-2 and TRBJ2-2, with D tentatively TRBD2 (5 bases). Germline CDR1 reads SGHAT; CDR2 reads FQNNGV. Trimming took 7 bases from V and 6 from J, leaving 12 bases between them. The CDR3 is 13 amino acids. CDR3 DNA: TGTGCCAGCATCAAACTAGTTGCCGGGGAGCTGTTTTTT. Protein sequence: CASIKLVAGELFF.

This clonotype has at least ten counts. The V gene is TRBV14, the J gene TRBJ2-7; D unclear. The V gene's germline CDR1 is SGHDN and CDR2 FVKESK. V shed 1 base and J shed 0 bases, with 16 bases lying between them. The CDR3 is 17 residues long. This CDR3 reads CASSQASGRFLSYEQYF. DNA of the CDR3: TGTGCCAGCAGCCAAGCATCTGGCAGATTCCTCTCCTACGAGCAGTACTTC.

This clonotype was observed at least ten times. Given a much more abundant clone one base away, this may be a read error. The chain is built from TRBV12-3 or TRBV12-4 and TRBJ2-4, with TRBD1 matching 7 bases. This CDR3 contains 16 residues. The CDR3 reads CASSLFGTVAKNIRYF. The CDR3 DNA follows: TGTGCCAGCAGTTTATTCGGGACAGTAGCCAAAAACATTCGGTACTTC.

This clonotype showed up many times. This chain uses TRBV28 with TRBJ2-5; D ambiguous. V gave up 2 bases and J gave up 2 bases, with 12 bases separating them. The length of the CDR3 is 15 residues. Germline CDR1 is MDHEN and CDR2 is SYDVKM. CDR3 bases: TGTGCCAGCAGTTTAGGCTACCCGGTACAAGAGACCCAGTACTTC. It specifies CASSLGYPVQETQYF.

In this sample, this clonotype turned up many times. The chain recombines TRBV2 with TRBJ1-1; TRBD1 matches 8 bases. Looked up from germline, CDR1 is SNHLY and CDR2 is FYNNEI. V dropped 6 bases and J dropped 7; count of bases not matched to a gene: 13. The CDR3 is 15 residues long. The CDR3 DNA reads as TGTGCCAGCAGGGACCCAAACAGGGGGGACTTTGAAGCTTTCTTT. Amino acids: CASRDPNRGDFEAFF.

For the CDR3, the DNA is TGTGCCAGCACCACCCAGGGGACACCCCCGTACTATGGCTACACCTTC. It yields the protein CASTTQGTPPYYGYTF. The chain joins TRBV6-5 to TRBJ1-2; possible D gene TRBD1, 6 bases. Looked up from germline, CDR1 is MNHEY and CDR2 is SVGAGI. This CDR3 region has 16 residues. V lost 7 bases and J 3 bases, leaving 21 bases between the germline ends.

The gene calls are TRBV6-1 and TRBJ2-7, with TRBD2 matching over 7 bases. CDR1 and CDR2 from the germline V gene are MNHNS and SASEGT. The CDR3 extends over 14 amino acids. Trimming removed 7 bases from V and 3 bases from J; junction bases left unmatched: 9. CDR3 sequence: CASIQVRDYYEQYF. DNA of the CDR3: TGTGCCAGCATTCAAGTCCGGGACTACTACGAGCAGTACTTC.

The rearrangement uses TRBV20-1 and TRBJ2-7; 11 nucleotides match TRBD2. The V segment lost 0 bases and the J segment 0 bases; nucleotides outside the gene matches: 4. From germline, CDR1 is DFQATT and CDR2 SNEGSKA (reference sequence). The CDR3 spans 16 residues. CDR3 nucleotides: TGCAGTGCTAGAGAAGGGACTAGCGGTTTCTCCTACGAGCAGTACTTC. Translation gives CSAREGTSGFSYEQYF.

CDR3 coding DNA: TGTGCCAGCAGTGAAATGCGTGGAAACACCATATATTTT. Translation gives CASSEMRGNTIYF. The V call is TRBV6-1, the J call TRBJ1-3; D unresolved. Trimming left V 2 bases short and J 3 bases short, with 5 bases between. Germline V gives CDR1 MNHNS, CDR2 SASEGT. This CDR3 is 13 amino acids long.

DNA for the CDR3: TGTGCCAGCAGCTTAATAAAAGCGGGAGGATCCTACGAGCAGTACTTC. As protein: CASSLIKAGGSYEQYF. The V call is TRBV11-2, the J call TRBJ2-7; 9 bases fit TRBD2. Per germline, CDR1 SGHAT and CDR2 FQNNGV. This CDR3 has 16 amino acids. The V segment lost 2 bases and the J segment 1 base; nucleotides outside the gene matches: 6.

This clonotype was recorded many times. This sequence joins TRBV10-3 and TRBJ1-1; D remains unclear. CDR3 length: 13 amino acids. The V and J ends lost 10 bases and 2 bases respectively, with 14 bases between them. Germline CDR1 ENHRY, CDR2 SYGVKD. The CDR3 coding sequence is TGTGCCACCGCGGGCCATGAAAACACTGAAGCTTTCTTT. Encoded protein: CATAGHENTEAFF.